The 28 T cell receptor beta chains listed next were all sequenced from one sample in a study of a mutant IDH1 vaccine in newly diagnosed glioma. Data came from immunoSEQ multiplex PCR; TCRdb stores just in-frame clones and leaves some out. The sample has some 23,000 clones; 60% to 75% are singletons. The antigens these receptors bind are not known. Time point reported: week 11, during vaccination. Every vaccine dose comprised 300 ug of mutant IDH1 20-mer peptide plus topical imiquimod. The sequences come from peripheral blood mononuclear cells (PBMCs), collected from a glioma patient whose treatment included an IDH1 peptide vaccine. The receptors derive from a man between 18 and 29 years old with glioma. Some clones in this sample may be carry-over from other donors' samples.

The rearrangement uses TRBV7-9 and TRBJ1-1; D is possibly TRBD1 (6 bases). V shed 6 bases and J shed 1 base, with 15 bases lying between them. This CDR3 has 15 amino acids. The germline CDR1 and CDR2 sequences are SEHNR and FQNEAQ (reference sequence). The CDR3 region has the DNA TGTGCCAGCAGTGCGACCGGGACACAGAACACTGAAGCTTTCTTT. Translated, it gives CASSATGTQNTEAFF.

A few counts support this clone. The chain has TRBV29-1 and TRBJ1-5; no definite D call. The CDR3 has 13 amino acids. From germline, CDR1 is SQVTM and CDR2 ANQGSEA. V was clipped by 5 bases and J by 6 bases, with 14 bases between them. The CDR3 protein is CSVRNSHGQPQHF. CDR3 nucleotides: TGCAGCGTTCGCAACAGTCACGGTCAGCCCCAGCATTTT.

This clone came up a few times. The chain couples TRBV6-5 to TRBJ1-1; D ambiguous. Trimming left V 4 bases short and J 4 bases short, with 10 bases between. From germline, CDR1 is MNHEY and CDR2 SVGAGI. The CDR3 covers 13 residues. The CDR3 region has the DNA TGTGCCAGCAGTTCCCTCGTTGGCACTGAAGCTTTCTTT. This codes for CASSSLVGTEAFF.

The chain employs TRBV29-1 and TRBJ1-1; unclear D gene. This CDR3 contains 16 residues. V shed 0 bases and J shed 4 bases, with 18 bases lying between them. Germline CDR1 SQVTM, CDR2 ANQGSEA. The CDR3 is CSVEDLTARGGTEAFF. CDR3 coding DNA: TGCAGCGTTGAAGATCTTACAGCGCGTGGAGGCACTGAAGCTTTCTTT.

The V call is TRBV30, the J call TRBJ1-6; D ambiguous. Germline lookup yields CDR1 GTSNPN and CDR2 SVGIG (reference sequence). V lost 4 bases to trimming and J lost 8 bases, with 12 bases between them. This CDR3 comprises 13 residues. In nucleotides, the CDR3 is TGTGCCTGGAACGCGGCCGCCGATTCACCCCTCCACTTT. Its translation: CAWNAAADSPLHF.

This clone came up a few times. V is TRBV11-2 and J is TRBJ1-5; possibly TRBD1 for D (5 bases). V lost 3 bases and J lost 1, with 7 bases in between. Germline V gene sequence: CDR1 SGHAT, CDR2 FQNNGV. The CDR3 covers 14 residues. This CDR3 is CASSFGDSNQPQHF. Here the CDR3 DNA reads TGTGCCAGCAGCTTTGGGGACAGCAATCAGCCCCAGCATTTT.

The chain employs TRBV18 and TRBJ1-4, with D uncertain. CDR3 length: 15 amino acids. The germline V and J ends were trimmed by 4 bases and 0 bases, with 9 bases remaining between them. Germline V lookup: CDR1 KGHSH, CDR2 LQKENI. CDR3 protein: CASSRTSATNEKLFF. In DNA form, the CDR3 reads TGTGCCAGCTCACGTACGTCTGCAACTAATGAAAAACTGTTTTTT.

The rearrangement joins TRBV5-1 to TRBJ2-3; no reliable D call. Trimming removed 4 bases at V and 2 bases at J, with 11 bases between. Germline V lookup: CDR1 SGHRS, CDR2 YFSETQ. The CDR3 is 14 residues long. The CDR3 region is CASSLARNTDTQYF. For the CDR3, the DNA is TGCGCCAGCAGCCTGGCTAGAAACACAGATACGCAGTATTTT.

The chain recombines TRBV19 with TRBJ1-1, with D possibly being TRBD1 (5 bases). Germline CDR1 is LNHDA and CDR2 is SQIVND (reference sequence). Trimming stripped 3 bases from V and 1 base from J, with 6 bases between. The CDR3 contains 13 residues. This chain's CDR3 is CASSIGGNTEAFF. The CDR3 DNA reads as TGTGCCAGTAGTATCGGGGGGAACACTGAAGCTTTCTTT.

CDR3 amino acids: CASSLTVAGSSGANVLTF. The CDR3, as DNA: TGCGCCAGCAGCCTTACGGTAGCGGGATCCTCTGGGGCCAACGTCCTGACTTTC. This rearrangement joins TRBV5-1 to TRBJ2-6, with TRBD2 matching 8 bases. The trim removed 4 bases at V and 0 bases at J, leaving 9 bases unmatched. CDR3 length: 18 residues. Germline lookup yields CDR1 SGHRS and CDR2 YFSETQ. The full variable domain, in which reference TRBV5-1 and TRBJ2-6 provide the parts outside the CDR3, is KAGVTQTPRYLIKTRGQQVTLSCSPISGHRSVSWYQQTPGQGLQFLFEYFSETQRNKGNFPGRFSGRQFSNSRSEMNVSTLELGDSALYLCASSLTVAGSSGANVLTFGAGSRLTVL.

The chain couples TRBV19 to TRBJ2-2, with 9 nucleotides matching TRBD2. After removal of 5 bases from V and 5 bases from J, the junction contained 9 bases not matched to a gene. The CDR3 length is 16 residues. Germline V gene lookup returns CDR1 LNHDA and CDR2 SQIVND (reference sequence). The CDR3 reads CASSGGAGGWTGELFF. The CDR3 DNA reads TGTGCCAGTAGTGGAGGAGCGGGGGGATGGACCGGGGAGCTGTTTTTT.

V usage is TRBV30 and J usage is TRBJ2-1; 7 positions agree with TRBD2. CDR1 and CDR2 from the germline V gene are GTSNPN and SVGIG (reference sequence). This CDR3 has 14 residues. J gave up 2 bases and V 2 bases, and 3 bases lay outside the gene matches. CDR3 nucleotides: TGTGCCTGGAGTCTAGCGGCAGCCTACAATGAGCAGTTCTTC. Amino acids: CAWSLAAAYNEQFF. The full variable domain, its missing parts supplied by reference TRBV30 and TRBJ2-1, is SQTIHQWPATLVQPVGSPLSLECTVEGTSNPNLYWYRQAAGRGLQLLFYSVGIGQISSEVPQNLSASRPQDRQFILSSKKLLLSDSGFYLCAWSLAAAYNEQFFGPGTRLTVL.

The CDR3 loop is CASSESAGAQPQHF. Written as DNA, the CDR3 is TGTGCCAGCAGTGAATCGGCGGGAGCTCAGCCCCAGCATTTT. The rearrangement joins TRBV2 to TRBJ1-5; the D is unclear. CDR1 is SNHLY, CDR2 FYNNEI, per germline. The V end was cut by 2 bases, the J end by 6 bases, with 11 bases between. This CDR3 spans 14 amino acids.

The chain couples TRBV6-5 to TRBJ1-1, with 8 bases that match TRBD1. The CDR3 has 13 residues. Trimming removed 6 bases from V and 5 bases from J; junction bases left unmatched: 5. CDR1 MNHEY and CDR2 SVGAGI come from the germline V gene. CDR3 nucleotide sequence: TGTGCCAGCAGCGAACAGGGGGGGACTGAAGCTTTCTTT. Residues: CASSEQGGTEAFF.

This chain uses TRBV6-5 with TRBJ1-3; D is ambiguous. The length of the CDR3 is 15 residues. CDR1 and CDR2 (germline): MNHEY, SVGAGI. V was pared by 0 bases and J by 2 bases, with 8 bases between. CDR3 sequence (DNA): TGTGCCAGCAGTTACTCGATAGGGCCTGGAAACACCATATATTTT. Its translation: CASSYSIGPGNTIYF.

This chain links TRBV2 with TRBJ1-5, with 8 bases identical to TRBD1. The CDR3 spans 14 residues. Germline CDR1 is SNHLY and CDR2 is FYNNEI. After removal of 6 bases from V and 7 bases from J, the junction contained 8 bases not matched to a gene. This CDR3 is CASSATGGRQPQHF. The CDR3 DNA reads as TGTGCCAGCAGCGCTACAGGGGGAAGGCAGCCCCAGCATTTT.

The chain is built from TRBV6-1 and TRBJ1-2; 8 bases map to TRBD1. The V segment lost 4 bases and the J segment 7 bases; nucleotides outside the gene matches: 14. The germline CDR1 and CDR2 sequences are MNHNS and SASEGT. The CDR3 runs 16 residues. The CDR3 nucleotides read TGTGCCAGCAGTGGGCGAGGGACAGGTGCGTGGGGTGGCTACACCTTC. This encodes CASSGRGTGAWGGYTF.

V and J are TRBV19 and TRBJ1-5, with TRBD1 matching 9 bases. The CDR3 is 13 residues long. After removal of 5 bases from V and 7 bases from J, the junction contained 3 bases not matched to a gene. In germline, CDR1 is LNHDA, CDR2 SQIVND (reference sequence). The CDR3 sequence: CASSLDRGQPQHF. CDR3 sequence (DNA): TGTGCCAGTAGTTTGGACAGGGGACAGCCCCAGCATTTT.

This clone appeared once. This chain uses TRBV27 with TRBJ1-5; D possibly corresponds to TRBD1 (5 bases). Germline V lookup: CDR1 MNHEY, CDR2 SMNVEV (reference sequence). CDR3 size: 13 residues. Trimming removed 2 bases at V and 5 bases at J, with 7 bases between. CDR3 sequence: CASSLVRDQPQHF. In DNA, the CDR3 is TGTGCCAGCAGTTTAGTCAGGGATCAGCCCCAGCATTTT.

The chain has TRBV6-5 and TRBJ2-7; a weak D match, TRBD2 (6 bases). The V gene's germline CDR1 is MNHEY and CDR2 SVGAGI. The ends were cut back, 0 bases at V and 3 bases at J, with 15 bases in the middle. The CDR3 has 16 amino acids. The CDR3 sequence: CASSYSILGGNYEQYF. The CDR3 bases are TGTGCCAGCAGTTACTCGATTCTCGGCGGGAACTACGAGCAGTACTTC.

This rearrangement joins TRBV25-1 to TRBJ1-2; the match to TRBD1 covers 8 bases. CDR1 is MGHDK, CDR2 SYGVNS, per germline. The V gene end was trimmed by 3 bases and the J gene end by 4 bases; junction bases not matched to a gene: 7. The CDR3 has 15 amino acids. The CDR3: CASSDRSGGFYGYTF. The CDR3 DNA reads as TGTGCCAGCAGTGACAGGTCAGGGGGCTTCTATGGCTACACCTTC.

The V gene is TRBV7-9, the J gene TRBJ1-4; 9 bases agree with TRBD1. The junction had 1 base not matched to a gene; V was cut back by 1 base and J by 1 base. This CDR3 comprises 16 residues. The germline V gene encodes CDR1 SEHNR and CDR2 FQNEAQ (reference sequence). DNA for the CDR3: TGTGCCAGCAGCTTAGGGACAGGGGAAACTAATGAAAAACTGTTTTTT. It codes for CASSLGTGETNEKLFF.

For the CDR3, the DNA is TGTGCCAGCAGCTTGGCCGAGGTAGCAACTTCTTACACTTTGGATACGCAGTATTTT. It translates to CASSLAEVATSYTLDTQYF. V is TRBV5-5 and J is TRBJ2-3; D is unclear. Trimming pared 0 bases from V and 6 bases from J, leaving 26 bases between. The CDR3 extends over 19 amino acids. Germline CDR1 and CDR2: SGHKS and YYEKEE (reference sequence). The whole variable domain, filled in from reference TRBV5-5 and TRBJ2-3, reads DAGVTQSPTHLIKTRGQQVTLRCSPISGHKSVSWYQQVLGQGPQFIFQYYEKEERGRGNFPDRFSARQFPNYSSELNVNALLLGDSALYLCASSLAEVATSYTLDTQYFGPGTRLTVL.

This chain connects TRBV4-3 to TRBJ2-7, with 8 bases identical to TRBD1. Germline V CDR1 and CDR2: LGHNA, YSLEER. The length of the CDR3 is 15 residues. After removal of 3 bases from V and 3 bases from J, the junction contained 7 bases not matched to a gene. CDR3 DNA sequence: TGCGCCAGCAGCCACCCTGGACAGGGAATCTACGAGCAGTACTTC. It is translated as CASSHPGQGIYEQYF.

The V gene is TRBV1, the J gene TRBJ2-5. TRBV1 counts as a pseudogene. The CDR3 extends over 14 amino acids. The CDR3 region has the DNA TGCACCAGCAGCCATGTAGGTTTCAGAGAGACCCAGTACTTC. Translation gives CTSSHVGFRETQYF.

The CDR3 is CASSRPGQTPWGYTF. The CDR3 bases are TGTGCCAGCAGCAGGCCGGGACAGACCCCCTGGGGCTACACCTTC. This sequence joins TRBV7-9 and TRBJ1-2; 7 bases are a match to TRBD1. This CDR3 has 15 residues. CDR1 is SEHNR, CDR2 FQNEAQ, per germline (reference sequence). V lost 5 bases and J lost 8; bases outside the gene matches: 14.

This clone was seen a single time. The V and J genes are TRBV7-2 and TRBJ1-5; D is ambiguous. The V gene's germline CDR1 is SGHTA and CDR2 FQGNSA. The CDR3 extends over 13 amino acids. Deletions cut 4 bases from V and 5 bases from J, with 9 bases between. The CDR3 coding sequence is TGTGCCAGCAGCTCCGGTCTCTATCAGCCCCAGCATTTT. Encoded protein: CASSSGLYQPQHF. The variable domain in full, completed from reference TRBV7-2 and TRBJ1-5, reads GAGVSQSPSNKVTEKGKDVELRCDPISGHTALYWYRQSLGQGLEFLIYFQGNSAPDKSGLPSDRFSAERTGGSVSTLTIQRTQQEDSAVYLCASSSGLYQPQHFGDGTRLSIL.

The CDR3 DNA sequence: TGTGCCAGCAGCTTGGAAACGCGGTCCCCTGGGGACACTGAAGCTTTCTTT. It encodes CASSLETRSPGDTEAFF. This chain joins TRBV5-5 and TRBJ1-1; D unclear. The V gene's germline CDR1 is SGHKS and CDR2 YYEKEE (reference sequence). This CDR3 has 17 residues. Trimming removed 0 bases from V and 3 bases from J, with 18 bases in between.